Shown below are 31 T cell receptor beta chains from a single sample sequenced in a study of blood T cell repertoires in COVID-19. The table came from immunoSEQ multiplex PCR; TCRdb's copy has only in-frame clones and leaves some out. The repertoire holds about 170,000 clones, roughly 86% seen once, with under 3.5% in the top ten. Specimen: peripheral blood. These receptors originate from a woman aged 80 or over with COVID-19, enrolled during active disease.

V gene TRBV9 combines with J gene TRBJ2-1; tentatively, D is TRBD2 (6 bases). Between the trimmed V and J ends, which lost 4 bases and 0 bases, there was a span of 17 bases. The CDR3 totals 17 residues. Germline V lookup: CDR1 SGDLS, CDR2 YYNGEE. CDR3 nucleotides: TGTGCCAGCAGCCCAACCGGGACTGCCCTCTCCTACAATGAGCAGTTCTTC. Protein: CASSPTGTALSYNEQFF.

The gene calls are TRBV6-5 and TRBJ1-3, with D maybe TRBD1 (5 bases). V lost 8 bases, J lost 4 bases, and 18 bases lay in between. Germline CDR1 MNHEY, CDR2 SVGAGI. CDR3 length: 15 amino acids. CDR3 region: CASGPMWGEGNTIYF. The CDR3 coding sequence is TGTGCCAGCGGACCCATGTGGGGCGAAGGAAACACCATATATTTT.

The chain has TRBV10-3 and TRBJ2-5; the D gene is possibly TRBD2 (6 bases). This CDR3 has 16 residues. Trimming shortened V by 0 bases and J by 1 base, and 12 bases separated the two germline ends. CDR1 and CDR2 from the germline V gene are ENHRY and SYGVKD. CDR3 nucleotides: TGTGCCATCAGTGAGTCCGGTCTAGCGTCCCAAGAGACCCAGTACTTC. Translation: CAISESGLASQETQYF.

CDR3 sequence: CASSPVLAGVTGELFF. Written as DNA, the CDR3 is TGTGCCAGCTCACCCGTACTAGCGGGAGTCACCGGGGAGCTGTTTTTT. This chain connects TRBV18 to TRBJ2-2, with 11 nucleotides matching TRBD2. The CDR3 totals 16 residues. In germline, CDR1 is KGHSH, CDR2 LQKENI. Unmatched junction bases numbered 4, after V lost 3 bases and J lost 4 bases. The whole variable domain, remainder taken from reference TRBV18 and TRBJ2-2, is NAGVMQNPRHLVRRRGQEARLRCSPMKGHSHVYWYRQLPEEGLKFMVYLQKENIIDESGMPKERFSAEFPKEGPSILRIQQVVRGDSAAYFCASSPVLAGVTGELFFGEGSRLTVL.

The chain couples TRBV30 to TRBJ2-7; 8 bases match TRBD1. Looked up from germline, CDR1 is GTSNPN and CDR2 is SVGIG (reference sequence). The CDR3 extends over 14 amino acids. V was clipped by 0 bases and J by 5 bases; unmatched bases: 6. The CDR3: CAWSVRTGSDEQYF. CDR3 sequence (DNA): TGTGCCTGGAGTGTGCGGACAGGGTCGGACGAGCAGTACTTC.

The rearrangement joins TRBV28 to TRBJ1-1; D unresolved. This CDR3 is built from 12 residues. V lost 3 bases and J 5 bases, leaving 7 bases between the germline ends. Looked up from germline, CDR1 is MDHEN and CDR2 is SYDVKM. The CDR3 is CASSFSATEAFF. The CDR3 coding sequence is TGTGCCAGCAGTTTTTCCGCGACTGAAGCTTTCTTT.

The rearrangement joins TRBV5-4 to TRBJ2-7; 7 bases match TRBD1. The germline CDR1 and CDR2 sequences are SGHNT and YYREEE (reference sequence). With V trimmed by 3 bases and J by 3 bases, 9 bases remained unmatched. This CDR3 comprises 15 residues. The DNA for the CDR3 is TGTGCCAGCAGCTCCCTTGGGACAGACATCTACGAGCAGTACTTC. Its protein is CASSSLGTDIYEQYF.

The chain couples TRBV12-3 or TRBV12-4 to TRBJ2-1; TRBD1 matches 8 bases. V trimming: 10 bases; J trimming: 2 bases; junction bases outside the gene matches: 4. The CDR3 covers 13 residues. The CDR3 here is CATSTGAYNEQFF. The CDR3 bases are TGTGCCACATCGACAGGGGCCTACAATGAGCAGTTCTTC.

This chain links TRBV4-3 with TRBJ1-2; 7 bases agree with TRBD1. From germline, CDR1 is LGHNA and CDR2 YSLEER. V shed 3 bases, J shed 8 bases, and the junction held 6 bases outside the gene matches. This CDR3 is built from 13 residues. CDR3 loop: CASSQRQGGGYTF. As DNA, the CDR3 is TGCGCCAGCAGCCAGCGCCAGGGGGGAGGCTACACCTTC.

This chain joins TRBV12-3 or TRBV12-4 and TRBJ1-3, with D possibly TRBD1 on 6 matching bases. The CDR3 consists of 12 residues. V dropped 5 bases and J dropped 7 bases, with 9 bases sitting between them. The CDR3 loop reads CASSKRGNTIYF. The CDR3 bases are TGTGCCAGCAGTAAAAGGGGGAACACCATATATTTT.

This clone occurred once. V usage is TRBV4-2 and J usage is TRBJ1-2; D perhaps matches TRBD1 (6 bases). This CDR3 comprises 16 residues. From germline, CDR1 is LGHNA and CDR2 YNFKEQ. V lost 0 bases to trimming and J lost 7 bases, with 18 bases between them. This chain's CDR3 is CASSQDLGQGSGGYTF. CDR3 DNA sequence: TGTGCCAGCAGCCAAGATCTTGGGCAGGGGTCGGGTGGCTACACCTTC.

The chain carries TRBV18 and TRBJ2-7; a possible D gene is TRBD2 (6 bases). Germline CDR1 KGHSH, CDR2 LQKENI. V shed 6 bases and J shed 1 base, with 13 bases lying between them. CDR3 length equals 14 residues. The CDR3: CASSPLADSYEQYF. The DNA of the CDR3 is TGTGCCAGCTCGCCTTTAGCGGATTCCTACGAGCAGTACTTC.

The chain carries TRBV5-4 and TRBJ2-5; 9 bases are shared with TRBD2. This CDR3 contains 15 residues. Looked up from germline, CDR1 is SGHNT and CDR2 is YYREEE (reference sequence). Unmatched junction bases numbered 5, after V lost 1 base and J lost 4 bases. CDR3 region: CASSLIGSGGETQYF. The DNA of the CDR3 is TGTGCCAGCAGCTTGATTGGTAGCGGGGGAGAGACCCAGTACTTC.

The genes are TRBV7-3 and TRBJ2-5; 8 bases map to TRBD1. J lost 2 bases, V lost 5 bases, and 4 bases had no gene match. The CDR3 is 14 amino acids. Germline V CDR1 and CDR2: SGHTA, FQGTGA. The CDR3 spells CASSADRAQETQYF. The CDR3 bases are TGTGCCAGCAGCGCGGACAGGGCACAAGAGACCCAGTACTTC.

J is TRBJ2-7 and V is TRBV10-1; TRBD1 matches 11 bases. V gave up 0 bases and J gave up 4 bases; unmatched junction bases: 2. The CDR3 is made up of 15 amino acids. The germline CDR1 and CDR2 sequences are WNHNN and SYGVQD (reference sequence). The CDR3 DNA is TGCGCCAGCAGTGAGTCGGGACAGGGGGGGTACGAGCAGTACTTC. Translating gives CASSESGQGGYEQYF.

V usage is TRBV7-7 and J usage is TRBJ2-1; 9 bases fit TRBD1. The CDR3 consists of 15 residues. V gave up 1 base and J gave up 4 bases; unmatched junction bases: 2. Per germline, CDR1 SSHAT and CDR2 FNYEAQ (reference sequence). The CDR3 protein is CASSLDGTGYNEQFF. In DNA form, the CDR3 reads TGTGCCAGCAGCTTAGACGGGACAGGGTACAATGAGCAGTTCTTC.

The rearrangement links TRBV5-1 to TRBJ2-2; D possibly corresponds to TRBD2 (5 bases). The length of the CDR3 is 15 residues. Trimming removed 0 bases from V and 1 base from J, with 7 bases in between. Germline V gene sequence: CDR1 SGHRS, CDR2 YFSETQ. In DNA form, the CDR3 reads TGCGCCAGCAGCTTGGCAGCGGTGAACACCGGGGAGCTGTTTTTT. Its protein is CASSLAAVNTGELFF.

The chain links TRBV6-2 or TRBV6-3 to TRBJ2-5; TRBD2 matches at 7 bases. Trimming cost V 1 base and J 8 bases; bases outside gene matches: 16. This CDR3 is built from 17 residues. Germline V gene data show CDR1 as MNHEY and CDR2 as SVGEGT. The CDR3 sequence: CASSYLPLAGEKRTQYF. The CDR3 nucleotides are TGTGCCAGCAGTTACTTACCTCTCGCGGGAGAGAAGAGAACCCAGTACTTC.

The rearrangement uses TRBV5-4 and TRBJ2-7, with 13 bases matching TRBD2. The CDR3 has 15 amino acids. Per the germline V gene, CDR1 is SGHNT and CDR2 is YYREEE (reference sequence). V gave up 4 bases and J gave up 6 bases; unmatched junction bases: 7. The CDR3 DNA sequence: TGTGCCAGCAGCAAGGGACTAGCGGGGTCTCTCGAGCAGTACTTC. This codes for CASSKGLAGSLEQYF.

The chain employs TRBV2 and TRBJ2-1; possible D gene TRBD2, 5 bases. V lost 8 bases, J lost 0 bases, and 14 bases lay in between. The CDR3 runs 15 residues. The germline CDR1 and CDR2 sequences are SNHLY and FYNNEI. CDR3 in amino acids: CASSPPGNSYNEQFF. For the CDR3, the DNA is TGTGCCAGCTCCCCACCGGGAAACTCCTACAATGAGCAGTTCTTC.

The chain joins TRBV18 to TRBJ2-5; D uncertain. The CDR3 is made up of 16 amino acids. CDR1 KGHSH and CDR2 LQKENI come from the germline V gene. The V and J ends lost 3 bases and 5 bases respectively, with 19 bases between them. CDR3 amino acids: CASSPVDPAVGETQYF. CDR3 coding DNA: TGTGCCAGCTCACCGGTAGATCCGGCGGTAGGCGAGACCCAGTACTTC.

The V and J genes are TRBV5-1 and TRBJ2-2; possible D gene TRBD1, 5 bases. CDR3 length: 15 residues. Per the germline V gene, CDR1 is SGHRS and CDR2 is YFSETQ. V was pared by 1 base and J by 0 bases, with 7 bases between. CDR3 in DNA: TGCGCCAGCAGCTTGTCCAGGGCGAACACCGGGGAGCTGTTTTTT. Its protein product is CASSLSRANTGELFF.

The gene calls are TRBV3-1 (or the pseudogene TRBV3-2) and TRBJ2-2; D is unclear. This CDR3 has 12 amino acids. The germline V gene has CDR1 LGHDT and CDR2 YNNKEL (reference sequence). V shed 3 bases and J shed 5 bases, with 4 bases lying between them. As DNA, the CDR3 is TGTGCCAGCAGCCACAGGACCGGGGAGCTGTTTTTT. It is translated as CASSHRTGELFF.

This clone was found once. The V call is TRBV5-1, the J call TRBJ2-3; D is unresolved. Between the trimmed V and J ends, which lost 0 bases and 0 bases, there was a span of 8 bases. This CDR3 comprises 15 residues. Germline loops: CDR1 SGHRS, CDR2 YFSETQ. This CDR3 reads CASSLVAESTDTQYF. The CDR3, as DNA: TGCGCCAGCAGCTTGGTAGCAGAGAGCACAGATACGCAGTATTTT.

V and J are TRBV5-4 and TRBJ2-5; 8 nucleotides align to TRBD2. After removal of 9 bases from V and 5 bases from J, the junction contained 9 bases not matched to a gene. The CDR3 is 13 amino acids. Germline V CDR1 and CDR2: SGHNT, YYREEE (reference sequence). The CDR3 spells CAMHLAGGETQYF. In nucleotides, the CDR3 is TGTGCCATGCATCTGGCGGGGGGCGAGACCCAGTACTTC.

The rearrangement links TRBV25-1 to TRBJ1-2; 9 bases line up with TRBD1. CDR3 length equals 14 residues. Trimming took 6 bases from V and 4 from J; bases not matched to a gene: 6. The germline V gene has CDR1 MGHDK and CDR2 SYGVNS. The CDR3 DNA sequence: TGTGCCAGCAGACAACCGGGACAGGGCTATGGCTACACCTTC. Amino acids: CASRQPGQGYGYTF.

The rearrangement links TRBV3-1 (or the pseudogene TRBV3-2) to TRBJ1-2; D not certain. The CDR3 is 14 residues long. Germline V gives CDR1 LGHDT, CDR2 YNNKEL (reference sequence). V gave up 1 base and J gave up 7 bases, with 13 bases separating them. The CDR3 nucleotides are TGTGCCAGCAGCCAAGCTACGGGGATTTTTGGCTACACCTTC. Translated, it gives CASSQATGIFGYTF.

In its sample, this clone was seen once. The chain links TRBV5-1 to TRBJ2-1; 12 bases are a match to TRBD2. There are 18 residues in the CDR3. Germline lookup yields CDR1 SGHRS and CDR2 YFSETQ. The J segment lost 1 base and the V segment lost 3 bases, leaving 8 bases of the junction unmatched. CDR3 residues: CASSWMTSGSASYNEQFF. CDR3 sequence (DNA): TGCGCCAGCAGCTGGATGACTAGCGGGAGCGCTTCCTACAATGAGCAGTTCTTC. The whole variable domain, filled in from reference TRBV5-1 and TRBJ2-1, reads KAGVTQTPRYLIKTRGQQVTLSCSPISGHRSVSWYQQTPGQGLQFLFEYFSETQRNKGNFPGRFSGRQFSNSRSEMNVSTLELGDSALYLCASSWMTSGSASYNEQFFGPGTRLTVL.

V is TRBV11-2 and J is TRBJ2-5; D may be TRBD1 (5 bases). The CDR3 loop spans 15 amino acids. V was shortened by 3 bases and J by 4 bases, with 15 bases between the two germline ends. In germline, CDR1 is SGHAT, CDR2 FQNNGV. DNA of the CDR3: TGTGCCAGCAGCTTGGCCGTGTGGGGCGGAGAGACCCAGTACTTC. Translating it yields CASSLAVWGGETQYF.

The chain links TRBV27 to TRBJ2-7; 11 bases agree with TRBD2. V shed 6 bases, J shed 7 bases, and the junction held 11 bases outside the gene matches. This CDR3 contains 15 residues. Germline V CDR1 and CDR2: MNHEY, SMNVEV (reference sequence). The CDR3 loop reads CASRPGLAVLEEQYF. The CDR3 DNA is TGTGCCAGCAGGCCGGGACTAGCGGTTCTAGAAGAGCAGTACTTC.

This clone was found a few times. DNA of the CDR3: TGTGCCACCAGCATCGGACAGGGCCAAGAGACCCAGTACTTC. This codes for CATSIGQGQETQYF. The chain uses TRBV15 and TRBJ2-5, with TRBD1 identical over 8 bases. This CDR3 contains 14 residues. Germline CDR1 LNHNV, CDR2 YYDKDF (reference sequence). V was clipped by 4 bases and J by 1 base; unmatched bases: 2.